These 29 T cell receptor beta chains were all obtained from the same sample, sequenced in a study of cytomegalovirus exposure and HLA in healthy donors. Some clones are missing from TCRdb's copy, which holds only in-frame ones; the method was immunoSEQ multiplex PCR. This table has 150,000 to 160,000 clones, approximately 86% appearing once. Sequencing was done on a sample of PBMCs. Receptor source: a man aged 18 to 29 in good health and CMV-seropositive.

This clone has only a few counts. J is TRBJ2-2 and V is TRBV5-1, with TRBD1 identical over 7 bases. J lost 5 bases, V lost 1 base, and 5 bases had no gene match. Germline V gives CDR1 SGHRS, CDR2 YFSETQ. The CDR3 runs 15 residues. This chain's CDR3 is CASSLSGQVTGELFF. The CDR3 DNA reads as TGCGCCAGCAGCTTGTCAGGACAGGTAACCGGGGAGCTGTTTTTT.

The CDR3 region is CASSLMGGDMDEQYF. The CDR3 bases are TGTGCCAGCAGCTTGATGGGGGGGGATATGGACGAGCAGTACTTC. The gene calls are TRBV5-8 and TRBJ2-7, with 7 bases aligning to TRBD2. V was clipped by 1 base and J by 5 bases; unmatched bases: 9. Germline V gene lookup returns CDR1 SGHTS and CDR2 YDEGEE. The CDR3 runs 15 residues.

The chain employs TRBV7-6 and TRBJ1-5; D uncertain. CDR1 SGHVS and CDR2 FNYEAQ come from the germline V gene. The V end was cut by 5 bases, the J end by 5 bases, with 13 bases between. CDR3 size: 14 residues. The CDR3 region is CASSAREGDQPQHF. The CDR3 DNA follows: TGTGCCAGCAGCGCCCGGGAGGGAGATCAGCCCCAGCATTTT.

V is TRBV5-1 and J is TRBJ2-3, with D possibly matching TRBD1 (6 bases). The CDR3 length is 16 residues. Trimming left V 0 bases short and J 0 bases short, with 11 bases between. Germline V lookup: CDR1 SGHRS, CDR2 YFSETQ. The CDR3 DNA reads TGCGCCAGCAGCTTGGCGACAGGTATTAGCACAGATACGCAGTATTTT. Protein: CASSLATGISTDTQYF. Full variable domain (outside the CDR3, taken from reference TRBV5-1 and TRBJ2-3): KAGVTQTPRYLIKTRGQQVTLSCSPISGHRSVSWYQQTPGQGLQFLFEYFSETQRNKGNFPGRFSGRQFSNSRSEMNVSTLELGDSALYLCASSLATGISTDTQYFGPGTRLTVL.

The CDR3 DNA is TGTGCCAGCAGCTTAGGGCCCGGAGGGGTTAACGAGCAGTACTTC. Translating gives CASSLGPGGVNEQYF. V and J are TRBV7-2 and TRBJ2-7; D is possibly TRBD2 (6 bases). This CDR3 comprises 15 residues. V was shortened by 1 base and J by 5 bases, with 15 bases between the two germline ends. Germline V CDR1 and CDR2: SGHTA, FQGNSA.

The CDR3 protein is CASSLTGSGRSTDTQYF. CDR3 nucleotides: TGTGCCAGCAGCTTAACGGGTAGCGGGAGAAGCACAGATACGCAGTATTTT. This rearrangement joins TRBV7-3 to TRBJ2-3, with 9 bases aligning to TRBD2. The CDR3 has 17 residues. J lost 0 bases, V lost 0 bases, and 4 bases had no gene match. Germline-derived CDR1 and CDR2 are SGHTA and FQGTGA.

This clone appeared a few times. The rearrangement uses TRBV27 and TRBJ2-7; 10 bases are a match to TRBD1. Per the germline V gene, CDR1 is MNHEY and CDR2 is SMNVEV (reference sequence). This CDR3 region has 14 residues. V lost 8 bases and J lost 3; bases outside the gene matches: 7. The CDR3 DNA reads as TGTGCCAGCGCGTCCGGGACAGGGGACTACGAGCAGTACTTC. This codes for CASASGTGDYEQYF.

The rearrangement uses TRBV7-2 and TRBJ1-1; 7 positions agree with TRBD1. The CDR3 is 12 amino acids. V lost 4 bases to trimming and J lost 11 bases; unmatched junction nucleotides: 7. Germline V CDR1 and CDR2: SGHTA, FQGNSA. The CDR3: CASSWGDSRAFF. CDR3 bases: TGTGCCAGCAGCTGGGGGGACAGTCGGGCTTTCTTT.

The chain recombines TRBV7-6 with TRBJ1-4; D perhaps matches TRBD1 (6 bases). The V gene's germline CDR1 is SGHVS and CDR2 FNYEAQ. The CDR3 consists of 15 residues. V lost 8 bases and J lost 3, with 16 bases in between. CDR3 protein: CASGGGLRSNEKLFF. In DNA, the CDR3 is TGTGCCAGCGGTGGGGGCCTTAGGTCTAATGAAAAACTGTTTTTT.

The genes are TRBV6-5 and TRBJ2-7; perhaps TRBD1 as D (6 bases). CDR3 length: 14 residues. Germline V CDR1 and CDR2: MNHEY, SVGAGI. The germline V and J ends were trimmed by 6 bases and 1 base, with 13 bases remaining between them. The CDR3 loop reads CASSLTGTSYEQYF. CDR3 DNA sequence: TGTGCCAGCAGCTTAACAGGGACGTCCTACGAGCAGTACTTC.

The V gene is TRBV25-1, the J gene TRBJ1-2; TRBD1 is a possible D gene (5 bases). CDR1 is MGHDK, CDR2 SYGVNS, per germline. V was clipped by 6 bases and J by 8 bases, with 19 bases between them. The CDR3 loop spans 14 amino acids. CDR3 sequence: CASSVTGSGGGYTF. The CDR3, as DNA: TGTGCCAGCAGCGTAACCGGGTCCGGGGGGGGCTACACCTTC.

V is TRBV18 and J is TRBJ1-6; unclear D gene. Germline values: CDR1 KGHSH, CDR2 LQKENI. This CDR3 has 17 amino acids. V was pared by 3 bases and J by 0 bases, with 12 bases between. CDR3 sequence (DNA): TGTGCCAGCTCACCTCGCGGGGTTAACTCCTATAATTCACCCCTCCACTTT. Translated, it gives CASSPRGVNSYNSPLHF. Using reference TRBV18 and TRBJ1-6 for the parts outside the CDR3, the full variable domain is NAGVMQNPRHLVRRRGQEARLRCSPMKGHSHVYWYRQLPEEGLKFMVYLQKENIIDESGMPKERFSAEFPKEGPSILRIQQVVRGDSAAYFCASSPRGVNSYNSPLHFGNGTRLTVT.

V usage is TRBV28 and J usage is TRBJ2-3; 14 bases map to TRBD2. From germline, CDR1 is MDHEN and CDR2 SYDVKM. There are 17 residues in the CDR3. Trimming removed 5 bases from V and 5 bases from J; junction bases left unmatched: 9. The CDR3 nucleotides are TGTGCCAGCAGTCCGGAGGGACTAGCGGGAGTGGAAGATACGCAGTATTTT. This encodes CASSPEGLAGVEDTQYF.

The V call is TRBV6-6, the J call TRBJ1-1; weak D call: TRBD1 (5 bases). The V end was cut by 3 bases, the J end by 1 base, with 9 bases between. Germline V gene lookup returns CDR1 MNHNY and CDR2 SVGAGI (reference sequence). This CDR3 contains 14 residues. This CDR3 is CASSYRGGNTEAFF. CDR3 coding DNA: TGTGCCAGCAGTTATCGGGGGGGGAACACTGAAGCTTTCTTT.

The gene calls are TRBV11-2 and TRBJ2-3; 8 bases match TRBD1. From germline, CDR1 is SGHAT and CDR2 FQNNGV. V lost 1 base to trimming and J lost 4 bases; unmatched junction nucleotides: 7. CDR3 size: 16 residues. The CDR3 nucleotides are TGTGCCAGCAGCTTAGCTGGGCAGGGGGCAGCAGATACGCAGTATTTT. Its protein product is CASSLAGQGAADTQYF.

This clone was seen once. The rearrangement links TRBV4-2 to TRBJ1-2, with a weak D call TRBD1 (5 bases). This CDR3 region has 15 residues. The germline V gene encodes CDR1 LGHNA and CDR2 YNFKEQ. V lost 2 bases to trimming and J lost 3 bases, with 13 bases between them. Written as DNA, the CDR3 is TGTGCCAGCAGCCAAATCAACCGGGGGGACTATGGCTACACCTTC. Translation gives CASSQINRGDYGYTF.

This chain uses TRBV11-3 with TRBJ2-3; D possibly corresponds to TRBD2 (6 bases). Deletions cut 0 bases from V and 4 bases from J, with 17 bases between. The CDR3 has 17 amino acids. Germline loops: CDR1 SGHNT, CDR2 YENEEA. The CDR3 here is CASSLDGGASLADTQYF. The CDR3 DNA sequence: TGTGCCAGCAGCTTAGATGGAGGGGCCAGTTTGGCAGATACGCAGTATTTT.

J is TRBJ1-1 and V is TRBV6-5; a possible D gene is TRBD1 (6 bases). V gave up 1 base and J gave up 4 bases, with 13 bases separating them. Germline lookup yields CDR1 MNHEY and CDR2 SVGAGI. This CDR3 has 15 residues. CDR3 coding DNA: TGTGCCAGCAGTTACTGGTCCTCAGGGGCCACTGAAGCTTTCTTT. Translated: CASSYWSSGATEAFF.

The chain uses TRBV14 and TRBJ1-2; 7 positions agree with TRBD1. J was trimmed by 4 bases and V by 2 bases; bases with no gene match: 1. This CDR3 contains 13 residues. Germline V gives CDR1 SGHDN, CDR2 FVKESK. Written as DNA, the CDR3 is TGTGCCAGCAGCCAACCAGGGGGCTATGGCTACACCTTC. Its translation is CASSQPGGYGYTF.

CDR3 in DNA: TGTGCCAGCAGCCCCTCGGCGGGGGAGGACTATGGCTACACCTTC. Translation: CASSPSAGEDYGYTF. This chain connects TRBV7-2 to TRBJ1-2; D perhaps matches TRBD1 (5 bases). Germline CDR1 reads SGHTA; CDR2 reads FQGNSA. Trimming removed 5 bases at V and 3 bases at J, with 16 bases between. CDR3 size: 15 residues.

CDR3 nucleotide sequence: TGCGCCAGCAGCCAAGATTTGGACAGGTACTACGAGCAGTACTTC. This codes for CASSQDLDRYYEQYF. The chain links TRBV4-3 to TRBJ2-7, with 7 bases aligning to TRBD1. This CDR3 spans 15 amino acids. The V gene's germline CDR1 is LGHNA and CDR2 YSLEER. Trimming took 0 bases from V and 3 from J; bases not matched to a gene: 5.

The rearrangement links TRBV11-3 to TRBJ1-1, with D possibly being TRBD1 (5 bases). V dropped 5 bases and J dropped 4 bases, with 11 bases sitting between them. This CDR3 region has 13 residues. Germline CDR1 and CDR2: SGHNT and YENEEA. The DNA of the CDR3 is TGTGCCAGCAGCGCCGACAGATCCACTGAAGCTTTCTTT. It specifies CASSADRSTEAFF.

The chain is built from TRBV14 and TRBJ2-7, with D maybe TRBD2 (5 bases). Between the trimmed V and J ends, which lost 4 bases and 2 bases, there was a span of 12 bases. The CDR3 runs 14 residues. Germline assignment: CDR1 SGHDN and CDR2 FVKESK. CDR3 nucleotide sequence: TGTGCCAGCAGCCTTGGACTCCGGCCCTACGAGCAGTACTTC. It yields the protein CASSLGLRPYEQYF.

The chain uses TRBV29-1 and TRBJ1-1; 7 nucleotides line up with TRBD1. The CDR3 contains 12 residues. Germline CDR1 and CDR2: SQVTM and ANQGSEA. J gave up 4 bases and V 6 bases, and 5 bases lay outside the gene matches. CDR3 DNA sequence: TGCAGCGTGGGACAGCTGAGCACTGAAGCTTTCTTT. It yields the protein CSVGQLSTEAFF.

The chain uses TRBV7-2 and TRBJ2-1; TRBD1 matches at 10 bases. The germline V gene encodes CDR1 SGHTA and CDR2 FQGNSA. The CDR3 has 15 amino acids. V was pared by 1 base and J by 6 bases, with 3 bases of the junction left unmatched. CDR3 region: CASSLVWDRGNEQFF. The CDR3 DNA reads TGTGCCAGCAGCTTAGTCTGGGACAGGGGCAATGAGCAGTTCTTC.

The chain carries TRBV14 and TRBJ2-5, with a tentative D call TRBD2 (6 bases). Germline values: CDR1 SGHDN, CDR2 FVKESK. With 6 bases removed from V and 4 bases from J, the gap between germline ends came to 12 bases. The CDR3 consists of 13 residues. The CDR3 loop is CASRPWEVETQYF. CDR3 DNA sequence: TGTGCCAGCAGACCTTGGGAGGTAGAGACCCAGTACTTC.

The chain joins TRBV11-1 to TRBJ1-1; 8 bases are a match to TRBD1. Germline V gene lookup returns CDR1 SGHAT and CDR2 FQDESV (reference sequence). The ends lost 4 bases at V and 5 bases at J; junction bases unmatched: 9. The CDR3 is 15 residues long. For the CDR3, the DNA is TGTGCCAGCAGCTCCCTCAGGGGGCGAGGAACTGAAGCTTTCTTT. Its translation is CASSSLRGRGTEAFF.

This clone appeared once. As DNA, the CDR3 is TGCGCCAGCAGCCGCGACAGACTGAATGAAAAACTGTTTTTT. Its protein product is CASSRDRLNEKLFF. The gene calls are TRBV4-1 and TRBJ1-4; perhaps TRBD1 as D (5 bases). The CDR3 sequence is 14 residues long. Trimming shortened V by 4 bases and J by 5 bases, and 11 bases separated the two germline ends. Germline-derived CDR1 and CDR2 are MGHRA and YSYEKL.

The rearrangement joins TRBV2 to TRBJ1-1, with 8 bases aligning to TRBD1. The germline V gene encodes CDR1 SNHLY and CDR2 FYNNEI. This CDR3 is built from 16 residues. The junction had 10 bases not matched to a gene; V was cut back by 6 bases and J by 1 base. The CDR3 nucleotides are TGTGCCAGCAGCTCATCTAGGACAGGGTCGAACACTGAAGCTTTCTTT. Encoded protein: CASSSSRTGSNTEAFF.